This T cell receptor (beta chain) derives from a study of response to subunit inactivated influenza vaccine. From the RT-PCR reads, TCRdb called clonotypes with MiXCR, one entry per CDR3 protein. The sample lists hundreds of thousands of distinct CDR3 sequences, roughly 22% occurring once. This clonotype was detected only a few times. The specimen was PBMCs from blood, collected approximately 20 months after vaccination. The clonotype was recovered from a man aged 50-75 years who received an inactivated influenza vaccine.

In DNA form, the CDR3 reads TGCAGTGCTAGGGGTTTTGGTTCGGGACCGGGGGGGGTCATTCAGTACTTC. Its protein is CSARGFGSGPGGVIQYF. The genes are TRBV20-1 and TRBJ2-4; 8 nucleotides match TRBD2. J was trimmed by 9 bases and V by 3 bases; bases with no gene match: 19. Per the germline V gene, CDR1 is DFQATT and CDR2 is SNEGSKA (reference sequence). The CDR3 spans 17 residues.